The 15 T cell receptor beta chains below come from one sample, sequenced in a study of cytomegalovirus exposure and HLA in healthy donors. In the PCR, 60 Vbeta and 13 Jbeta primers were used. Here immunoSEQ multiplex PCR was the method, and the copy in TCRdb shows in-frame clones only, minus some. This sample yields about 98,000 clones, of which around 67% are seen a single time; roughly 2.5% belongs to the top ten. The specimen was PBMCs. These receptors were obtained from a man aged 45-65 years in good health and CMV-seronegative.

The chain joins TRBV19 to TRBJ1-1; 8 bases are a match to TRBD1. The CDR3 runs to 13 residues. Germline V gene lookup returns CDR1 LNHDA and CDR2 SQIVND (reference sequence). V lost 5 bases to trimming and J lost 4 bases; unmatched junction nucleotides: 3. The CDR3 region has the DNA TGTGCCAGTAGTGGACAGGGTTTCACTGAAGCTTTCTTT. It encodes CASSGQGFTEAFF.

The J gene is TRBJ2-3, the V gene TRBV9; 8 positions agree with TRBD2. The CDR3 length is 14 residues. With 4 bases clipped from V and 6 bases from J, the junction kept 7 bases outside the gene matches. Germline V gene data show CDR1 as SGDLS and CDR2 as YYNGEE. CDR3 DNA sequence: TGTGCCAGCAGCCCACGGGGACTAGATGATACGCAGTATTTT. Protein sequence: CASSPRGLDDTQYF.

J is TRBJ2-3 and V is TRBV9; D not certain. Germline V CDR1 and CDR2: SGDLS, YYNGEE. V shed 3 bases and J shed 6 bases, with 8 bases lying between them. This CDR3 has 12 residues. In DNA form, the CDR3 reads TGTGCCAGCAGCGCCTCCCGGGATACGCAGTATTTT. Its translation: CASSASRDTQYF.

The chain joins TRBV5-1 to TRBJ1-2; D unresolved. CDR3 length equals 13 residues. In germline, CDR1 is SGHRS, CDR2 YFSETQ. The V end lost 0 bases, the J end lost 6 bases, and 9 bases lay between the germline ends. CDR3 in DNA: TGCGCCAGCAGCTTGGAGGTCAGGCATGGCTACACCTTC. Its translation is CASSLEVRHGYTF.

The sample holds a few counts of this clone. The rearrangement uses TRBV9 and TRBJ1-2; D unresolved. With 0 bases removed from V and 4 bases from J, the gap between germline ends came to 10 bases. CDR3 length equals 14 residues. CDR1 is SGDLS and CDR2 is YYNGEE in the germline V gene. CDR3 amino acids: CASSVGEGPYGYTF. As DNA, the CDR3 is TGTGCCAGCAGCGTAGGCGAGGGTCCCTATGGCTACACCTTC.

The CDR3 loop is CASSPDRYTGELFF. The CDR3 DNA reads as TGTGCCAGCAGCCCAGACAGATACACCGGGGAGCTGTTTTTT. The V call is TRBV14, the J call TRBJ2-2, with D possibly TRBD1 on 5 matching bases. Between the trimmed V and J ends, which lost 4 bases and 3 bases, there was a span of 9 bases. Germline CDR1 SGHDN, CDR2 FVKESK. The CDR3 is 14 residues long.

V usage is TRBV7-2 and J usage is TRBJ2-2; 7 bases line up with TRBD2. CDR1 is SGHTA, CDR2 FQGNSA, per germline. The CDR3 spans 15 residues. The V gene end was trimmed by 2 bases and the J gene end by 2 bases; junction bases not matched to a gene: 2. The CDR3 coding sequence is TGTGCCAGCAGCTTAAGGGGACTAAACACCGGGGAGCTGTTTTTT. Residues: CASSLRGLNTGELFF.

The chain couples TRBV30 to TRBJ1-2, with TRBD1 matching 9 bases. The CDR3 covers 16 residues. In germline, CDR1 is GTSNPN, CDR2 SVGIG (reference sequence). The J segment lost 8 bases and the V segment lost 2 bases, leaving 15 bases of the junction unmatched. In DNA, the CDR3 is TGTGCCTGGAGTTTAGGGTTGAAGGACAGGGGCCGAGGCTACACCTTC. The encoded protein is CAWSLGLKDRGRGYTF.

The rearrangement links TRBV5-6 to TRBJ2-6, with 11 bases aligning to TRBD2. Trimming removed 4 bases from V and 2 bases from J; junction bases left unmatched: 5. This CDR3 comprises 17 residues. Germline CDR1 SGHDT, CDR2 YYEEEE. The CDR3 here is CASSPGTSGAGANVLTF. The DNA for the CDR3 is TGTGCCAGCAGCCCAGGGACTAGCGGTGCTGGGGCCAACGTCCTGACTTTC.

V gene TRBV9 combines with J gene TRBJ2-3, with TRBD2 matching over 8 bases. CDR1 and CDR2 from the germline V gene are SGDLS and YYNGEE. The V segment lost 1 base and the J segment 3 bases; nucleotides outside the gene matches: 4. The CDR3 contains 15 residues. In DNA form, the CDR3 reads TGTGCCAGCAGCGTACAGGGGACTAGTACAGATACGCAGTATTTT. As protein: CASSVQGTSTDTQYF.

In its sample, this clone was seen a few times. The rearrangement links TRBV5-4 to TRBJ1-2; D gene unclear. Trimming cost V 4 bases and J 1 base, with 11 bases left between them. Germline V CDR1 and CDR2: SGHNT, YYREEE (reference sequence). The CDR3 contains 14 residues. The CDR3 nucleotides read TGTGCCAGCAGCCTACACAGCCTTAACTATGGCTACACCTTC. Protein sequence: CASSLHSLNYGYTF.

This clone appeared a few times. The gene calls are TRBV7-9 and TRBJ2-7, with 12 bases fitting TRBD2. With 2 bases clipped from V and 4 bases from J, the junction kept 3 bases outside the gene matches. This CDR3 is 15 amino acids long. Germline V gene lookup returns CDR1 SEHNR and CDR2 FQNEAQ (reference sequence). The CDR3 protein is CASSLTSGGRYEQYF. The DNA for the CDR3 is TGTGCCAGCAGCTTAACTAGCGGGGGGCGGTACGAGCAGTACTTC.

The sample holds a few counts of this clone. The gene calls are TRBV5-4 and TRBJ2-2; D gene uncertain. V was cut by 4 bases and J by 3 bases, with 4 bases left in between. Germline V gene sequence: CDR1 SGHNT, CDR2 YYREEE (reference sequence). The CDR3 is made up of 12 amino acids. The CDR3 spells CASSRDTGELFF. In DNA form, the CDR3 reads TGTGCCAGCAGCAGAGACACCGGGGAGCTGTTTTTT.

The genes are TRBV15 and TRBJ2-5; tentative D call: TRBD1 (5 bases). The germline CDR1 and CDR2 sequences are LNHNV and YYDKDF (reference sequence). The CDR3 contains 14 residues. The V gene lost 0 bases and the J gene lost 4 bases, with 9 bases spanning the gap. This chain's CDR3 is CATSRDQGGETQYF. CDR3 DNA: TGTGCCACCAGCAGAGATCAGGGTGGAGAGACCCAGTACTTC.

The chain carries TRBV29-1 and TRBJ2-3; 7 bases map to TRBD2. The CDR3 loop spans 13 amino acids. Looked up from germline, CDR1 is SQVTM and CDR2 is ANQGSEA. Trimming cost V 3 bases and J 5 bases; bases outside gene matches: 5. For the CDR3, the DNA is TGCAGCGTTGACAGGCTAGCGGAAGATACGCAGTATTTT. Its protein is CSVDRLAEDTQYF.